The present T cell receptor beta chain was sequenced within a study of T cells in Graves' hyperthyroidism and ophthalmopathy. General study findings and limits: Most clonotypes expanded in thyroid above 0.001 were likewise present in blood.

V lost 4 bases, J lost 2 bases, and 16 bases stayed unmatched. The length of the CDR3 is 19 residues. CDR1 SGHRS and CDR2 YFSETQ come from the germline V gene. Hyperthyroidism patients were newly diagnosed, had disease duration under 2 months, and were aged 18 to 65 years. Blood was drawn at first hyperthyroidism diagnosis, before any ophthalmopathy symptoms. Source material for PBMCs was over 7.5 ml fresh peripheral blood. Authors of the study amplified TCR beta CDR3 regions from RNA transcripts. Using the HTBI primer set, a first-round RT-PCR was run on the TCR CDR3. MiXCR, run by TCRdb on the multiplex PCR reads, gives a single entry per CDR3 protein. The sample records 250,000 to 300,000 distinct CDR3 sequences, roughly 13% being singletons. A remark on this clonotype: What it recognizes is unknown.

The specimen was blood. This rearrangement joins TRBV5-1 to TRBJ2-3; the match to TRBD2 covers 10 bases. The TCR sequence derives from a woman in her thirties with Graves' hyperthyroidism that later progressed to Graves' ophthalmopathy. CDR3 protein: CASSTQQTLAGATTDTQYF. The CDR3 region has the DNA TGCGCCAGCAGCACACAACAAACTCTAGCGGGAGCCACCACAGATACGCAGTATTTT.